This T cell receptor (beta chain) comes out of a study of blood T cell repertoires in COVID-19 (TCRdb year 2020). A note on the overall study: The collaborator samples originated in the United States, Italy and Spain and spanned the acute and convalescent phases of COVID-19. Where available, HLA class I and class II types were obtained from metadata supplied by the sample provider rather than from assay-based typing. Sample metadata almost always included a de-identified subject ID, COVID-19 status, age in years and sex. The prospective study material was composed of cDNA or gDNA derived from T cells, B-cell-depleted T cells, or PBMCs. The repertoires were released in a freely available public database meant as a resource for research on the immune response to SARS-CoV-2. The samples were drawn from two sources: the first 160 participants of the ongoing ImmuneRACE study, and approximately 1,300 subjects contributed by 6 global collaborators. The dataset comprised deeply sampled blood TCRbeta repertoires from subjects exposed to, actively infected with, or recovered from COVID-19.

TCRbeta CDR3 regions were amplified from genomic DNA using the immunoSEQ Assay, a bias-controlled multiplex PCR. From the authors' description of their analysis: The number of nucleated cells in each sample was estimated from the amplification of reference gene primers within the assay. To quantify the absolute abundance of each unique TCRbeta CDR3 rearrangement, sequence reads were collapsed and filtered. For each sample, productive Simpson clonality was calculated by taking the square root of Simpson's diversity index across productive rearrangements. TCRdb took over this immuneACCESS table, retaining in-frame rearrangements with V and J assigned. Such tables are incomplete; in checked studies, under half of the missing clones stem from an unresolved V gene, and the remainder is unexplained. The DNA gave D and trimming, while V, J and clone size come from that table. This sample gives approximately 480,000 clones in total; approximately 86% of them show up just once. In total, the top ten clones hold about 0.65% of the sample.

Participants in the prospective study were aged about 18 to 95 years, lived in under 30 United States geographic areas, and enrolled through a virtual design. To assign participants to cohorts, the prospective study relied on clinical history that participants themselves reported in a screening survey and a study questionnaire. ImmuneRACE Cohort 3 recovered participants were defined by two consecutive negative NP/OP PCR tests, healthcare professional clearance, or symptom resolution. In the prospective study, whole blood, serum and a nasopharyngeal or oropharyngeal swab were collected from each participant by mobile phlebotomists. Participants in the prospective study had the option to provide additional blood draws and questionnaires over an approximately 2-month period. Before DNA extraction, prospective study blood samples were shipped either frozen or at room temperature. What the research found in general, with its limitations: How much clinical and demographic metadata was included differed by source and by participant, and the metadata was provided uncurated.

Deletion took 2 bases off V and 2 bases off J, with a span of 16 bases between the germline ends. CDR1 is given as LGHNA and CDR2 as YNFKEQ, both from the germline V gene. The CDR3 goes from the cysteine to the phenylalanine over 16 residues. Of all the DNA, just the CDR3 is kept, 48 bases in frame from base 1. Turning to this clone: Its recognized antigen is unknown. No per-base quality is available; no much larger clone lies one base away.

The specimen sequenced was PBMCs or T cells enriched from blood (not recorded which). The receptor chain draws on TRBV4-2 and TRBJ2-7, with the D gene not clear enough to name. This clonotype was sampled from a woman between 18 and 30 years old who had recovered from COVID-19. CDR3 reads: CASSQYYRVYPYEQYF. At the DNA level, the sequence is TGTGCCAGCAGCCAATATTATCGGGTCTACCCCTACGAGCAGTACTTC.